The T cell receptor beta chain described here comes from a study of blood T cell repertoires in COVID-19. Across the whole study: Researchers got acute and convalescent COVID-19 samples from the United States, Italy and Spain. PBMCs, B-cell-depleted T cells, or T cells were the source of the cDNA or gDNA that made up the material.

Authors' methods: Amplification of reference gene primers was used by the study to estimate nucleated cell counts. Clones were sequenced by immunoSEQ multiplex PCR, and TCRdb holds only the in-frame ones, with some missing. V, J and clone size reflect that table, while D and trimming were determined from the DNA. The repertoire includes some 210,000 clones, about 88% of them detected once, and around 5.9% sits in the top ten. V shed 4 bases and J 7 bases; nucleotides not matched to a gene: 2. This CDR3 is 14 amino acids long. Germline CDR1 LGHNA, CDR2 YSLEER. The V call is TRBV4-3, the J call TRBJ1-4, with TRBD1 identical over 11 bases. Sequencing input: peripheral blood. This TCR was sampled from a middle-aged woman who had recovered from COVID-19. Here the CDR3 DNA reads TGCGCCAGCAGCCCGGGACAGGGGGGTGAAAAACTGTTTTTT. Protein: CASSPGQGGEKLFF.